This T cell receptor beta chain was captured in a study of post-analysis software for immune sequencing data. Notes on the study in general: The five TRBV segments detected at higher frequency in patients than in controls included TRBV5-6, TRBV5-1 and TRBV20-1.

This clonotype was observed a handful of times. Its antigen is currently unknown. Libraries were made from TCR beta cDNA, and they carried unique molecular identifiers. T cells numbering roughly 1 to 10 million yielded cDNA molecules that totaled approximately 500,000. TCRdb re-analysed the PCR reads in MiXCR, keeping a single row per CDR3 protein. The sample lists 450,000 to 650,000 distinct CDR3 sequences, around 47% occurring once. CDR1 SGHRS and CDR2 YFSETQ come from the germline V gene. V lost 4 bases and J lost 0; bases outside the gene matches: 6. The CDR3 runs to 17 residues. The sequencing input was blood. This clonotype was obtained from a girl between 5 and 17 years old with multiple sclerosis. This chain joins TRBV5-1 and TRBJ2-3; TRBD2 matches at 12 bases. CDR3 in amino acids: CASSVGLAGPSTDTQYF. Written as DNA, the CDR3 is TGCGCCAGCAGCGTCGGACTAGCGGGACCTAGCACAGATACGCAGTATTTT.